These 25 T cell receptor beta chains came from one sample sequenced in a study of cytomegalovirus exposure and HLA in healthy donors. Primers for the PCR totalled 60 Vbeta and 13 Jbeta. Assay: immunoSEQ multiplex PCR; the TCRdb copy retains only in-frame clones and omits some. The sample records 35,000 to 45,000 clones, around 58% being singletons. Specimen: PBMCs. These receptors all stem from a man between 60 and 75 years old in good health and CMV-seropositive.

V gene TRBV10-2 combines with J gene TRBJ2-7; D is possibly TRBD2 (6 bases). The CDR3 has 14 residues. V was trimmed by 7 bases and J by 3 bases, leaving 16 bases between them. Per germline, CDR1 WSHSY and CDR2 SAAADI. The CDR3: CASKGPGENYEQYF. CDR3 in DNA: TGCGCCAGCAAGGGACCGGGAGAAAACTACGAGCAGTACTTC.

This clone has a single count. The chain combines TRBV7-1 with TRBJ2-2; 14 nucleotides align to TRBD2. TRBV7-1 is an ORF for which the function is uncertain. This CDR3 region has 24 residues. The V and J ends lost 3 bases and 0 bases, in that order; junction bases with no gene match: 21. The CDR3 loop reads CASSSGPRDSWTSGRRTNTGELFF. Here the CDR3 DNA reads TGTGCCAGCAGCTCGGGCCCCCGGGACAGCTGGACTAGCGGGAGGCGAACGAACACCGGGGAGCTGTTTTTT.

The sample holds a few counts of this clone. This chain links TRBV27 with TRBJ1-1; tentative D call: TRBD1 (6 bases). Germline CDR1 and CDR2: MNHEY and SMNVEV (reference sequence). Between the trimmed V and J ends, which lost 4 bases and 1 base, there was a span of 10 bases. The CDR3 covers 14 residues. Here the CDR3 reads CASSYGTTNTEAFF. The DNA of the CDR3 is TGTGCCAGCAGTTACGGGACAACGAACACTGAAGCTTTCTTT.

The rearrangement uses TRBV18 and TRBJ2-2, with 8 bases that match TRBD1. The germline CDR1 and CDR2 sequences are KGHSH and LQKENI. The length of the CDR3 is 14 residues. V dropped 5 bases and J dropped 6; count of bases not matched to a gene: 5. CDR3 region: CASSTGQEAGELFF. The CDR3, as DNA: TGTGCCAGCTCAACGGGACAGGAGGCCGGGGAGCTGTTTTTT.

The sample holds a few counts of this clone. The V call is TRBV7-6, the J call TRBJ2-2, with 7 bases fitting TRBD1. This CDR3 has 17 amino acids. The V and J ends lost 5 bases and 1 base, in that order; junction bases with no gene match: 10. Germline V CDR1 and CDR2: SGHVS, FNYEAQ. The CDR3 here is CASSQFSRDRNTGELFF. CDR3 nucleotide sequence: TGTGCCAGCAGCCAGTTTAGTAGGGACAGGAACACCGGGGAGCTGTTTTTT.

This rearrangement joins TRBV6-5 to TRBJ1-2, with no clear D. The germline V gene has CDR1 MNHEY and CDR2 SVGAGI. The CDR3 is made up of 13 amino acids. The germline V and J ends were trimmed by 2 bases and 10 bases, with 14 bases remaining between them. CDR3: CASSYADTRPYTF. CDR3 coding DNA: TGTGCCAGCAGTTACGCCGACACCCGTCCCTACACCTTC.

In this sample, this clone turned up once. The CDR3 sequence is CATRPKVHRGQPQHF. DNA for the CDR3: TGTGCCACCCGTCCGAAAGTACACCGGGGGCAGCCCCAGCATTTT. The genes are TRBV5-3 and TRBJ1-5, with D possibly TRBD1 on 5 matching bases. TRBV5-3 is known as an ORF, though its function is uncertain. Trimming took off 9 bases at V and 7 bases at J, with 23 bases between the two ends. The CDR3 contains 15 residues.

The rearrangement links TRBV7-8 to TRBJ2-1; 7 nucleotides agree with TRBD1. J gave up 2 bases and V 6 bases, and 7 bases lay outside the gene matches. Germline V CDR1 and CDR2: SGHVS, FQNEAQ. This CDR3 spans 15 amino acids. This CDR3 is CASSLQGRAYNEQFF. The CDR3 nucleotides are TGTGCCAGCAGTCTACAGGGGAGAGCCTACAATGAGCAGTTCTTC.

This clone was seen a handful of times. This chain connects TRBV7-8 to TRBJ2-7, with a weak D call TRBD2 (7 bases). The germline gives CDR1 SGHVS, CDR2 FQNEAQ. Between the trimmed V and J ends, which lost 4 bases and 0 bases, there was a span of 22 bases. This CDR3 spans 18 amino acids. The CDR3 is CASSSPRRTGGLSYEQYF. The CDR3 DNA is TGTGCCAGCAGCTCTCCCCGACGGACCGGGGGGCTCTCCTACGAGCAGTACTTC. The variable domain in full, completed from reference TRBV7-8 and TRBJ2-7, reads GAGVSQSPRYKVAKRGQDVALRCDPISGHVSLFWYQQALGQGPEFLTYFQNEAQLDKSGLPSDRFFAERPEGSVSTLKIQRTQQEDSAVYLCASSSPRRTGGLSYEQYFGPGTRLTVT.

The J gene is TRBJ1-5, the V gene TRBV4-2; tentative D call: TRBD1 (5 bases). The CDR3 spans 15 residues. The germline gives CDR1 LGHNA, CDR2 YNFKEQ. V was shortened by 0 bases and J by 2 bases, with 8 bases between the two germline ends. The CDR3 reads CASSQDFRGNQPQHF. The CDR3 DNA follows: TGTGCCAGCAGCCAAGACTTCAGGGGCAATCAGCCCCAGCATTTT.

This clone has a handful of counts. This chain uses TRBV27 with TRBJ2-6, with D unresolved. CDR3 length equals 18 residues. The V gene's germline CDR1 is MNHEY and CDR2 SMNVEV (reference sequence). The V and J ends lost 5 bases and 0 bases respectively, with 17 bases between them. CDR3 residues: CASSGQAETLSGANVLTF. The CDR3 DNA follows: TGTGCCAGCAGTGGGCAGGCAGAGACCCTCTCTGGGGCCAACGTCCTGACTTTC.

The chain combines TRBV7-3 with TRBJ2-3, with 16 bases that match TRBD2. J was trimmed by 4 bases and V by 5 bases; bases with no gene match: 3. From germline, CDR1 is SGHTA and CDR2 FQGTGA. The CDR3 has 16 amino acids. This CDR3 is CASSPGLAGGPDTQYF. DNA for the CDR3: TGTGCCAGCAGCCCGGGACTAGCGGGAGGGCCAGATACGCAGTATTTT. The entire variable domain, with the rest obtained from reference TRBV7-3 and TRBJ2-3, is as follows: GAGVSQTPSNKVTEKGKYVELRCDPISGHTALYWYRQSLGQGPEFLIYFQGTGAADDSGLPNDRFFAVRPEGSVSTLKIQRTERGDSAVYLCASSPGLAGGPDTQYFGPGTRLTVL.

The J gene is TRBJ2-7, the V gene TRBV5-6; 9 bases are a match to TRBD2. Germline assignment: CDR1 SGHDT and CDR2 YYEEEE. The V segment lost 2 bases and the J segment 5 bases; nucleotides outside the gene matches: 8. CDR3 length equals 15 residues. The CDR3 region has the DNA TGTGCCAGCAGCTTTGGTAGCGGGAGTTTGGACGAGCAGTACTTC. Encoded protein: CASSFGSGSLDEQYF.

The chain employs TRBV7-6 and TRBJ2-2; D possibly corresponds to TRBD2 (5 bases). V was pared by 1 base and J by 7 bases, with 10 bases between. CDR1 is SGHVS, CDR2 FNYEAQ, per germline. The CDR3 is 14 amino acids. The DNA for the CDR3 is TGTGCCAGCAGCTTAGATGCTGGAGGCGGGGAGCTGTTTTTT. This gives the protein CASSLDAGGGELFF.

The chain recombines TRBV18 with TRBJ1-1; 9 bases line up with TRBD1. Trimming cost V 3 bases and J 10 bases; bases outside gene matches: 9. This CDR3 has 14 residues. Germline loops: CDR1 KGHSH, CDR2 LQKENI. The CDR3 sequence is CASSPKDRGASAFF. The CDR3 DNA reads TGTGCCAGCTCACCTAAGGACAGGGGCGCCTCAGCTTTCTTT.

The V call is TRBV5-1, the J call TRBJ2-5; D is perhaps TRBD2 (5 bases). The CDR3 sequence is 17 residues long. V dropped 2 bases and J dropped 3 bases, with 20 bases sitting between them. Germline V gene data show CDR1 as SGHRS and CDR2 as YFSETQ. The CDR3 coding sequence is TGCGCCAGCAGCTTCGGAGTACTAGAAGGGTTCAAAGAGACCCAGTACTTC. Translated, it gives CASSFGVLEGFKETQYF.

V usage is TRBV2 and J usage is TRBJ2-2; perhaps TRBD2 as D (7 bases). CDR1 and CDR2 (germline): SNHLY, FYNNEI. The CDR3 is made up of 15 amino acids. V was trimmed by 8 bases and J by 3 bases, leaving 16 bases between them. Here the CDR3 reads CASGGAPLYTGELFF. Here the CDR3 DNA reads TGTGCCAGCGGGGGGGCGCCACTTTACACCGGGGAGCTGTTTTTT.

This chain joins TRBV20-1 and TRBJ2-3; D is unclear. Germline V lookup: CDR1 DFQATT, CDR2 SNEGSKA (reference sequence). CDR3 length: 11 residues. Trimming stripped 8 bases from V and 0 bases from J, with 6 bases between. For the CDR3, the DNA is TGCAGTTTCTTTAGCACAGATACGCAGTATTTT. Translation: CSFFSTDTQYF.

The chain employs TRBV7-9 and TRBJ2-7; maybe TRBD2 (6 bases). This CDR3 region has 13 residues. From germline, CDR1 is SEHNR and CDR2 FQNEAQ (reference sequence). V was shortened by 5 bases and J by 3 bases, with 11 bases between the two germline ends. The CDR3 coding sequence is TGTGCCAGCAGCGCGGCGGGGAGCTACGAGCAGTACTTC. Protein: CASSAAGSYEQYF.

The chain uses TRBV11-2 and TRBJ2-1; 12 nucleotides match TRBD2. CDR3 length equals 15 residues. CDR1 is SGHAT, CDR2 FQNNGV, per germline. J gave up 7 bases and V 5 bases, and 6 bases lay outside the gene matches. The DNA for the CDR3 is TGTGCCAGCAGCGACGGACTAGCGGGATGGAATGAGCAGTTCTTC. This codes for CASSDGLAGWNEQFF.

The chain couples TRBV18 to TRBJ2-1; 7 bases are shared with TRBD2. The CDR3 consists of 14 residues. Trimming took 2 bases from V and 7 from J; bases not matched to a gene: 5. Germline loops: CDR1 KGHSH, CDR2 LQKENI. The DNA of the CDR3 is TGTGCCAGCTCACCATCGGCCGGGGGGAATGAGCAGTTCTTC. Translated: CASSPSAGGNEQFF.

The chain recombines TRBV27 with TRBJ2-7; D gene ambiguous. The CDR3 length is 14 residues. Germline assignment: CDR1 MNHEY and CDR2 SMNVEV (reference sequence). Trimming removed 6 bases at V and 4 bases at J, with 16 bases between. The CDR3 region has the DNA TGTGCCAGCAGCCCGGGTCCGGGTGGGTACGAGCAGTACTTC. Amino acids: CASSPGPGGYEQYF.

The gene calls are TRBV5-6 and TRBJ1-1; maybe TRBD1 (5 bases). CDR1 SGHDT and CDR2 YYEEEE come from the germline V gene. The V gene lost 0 bases and the J gene lost 1 base, with 16 bases spanning the gap. The CDR3 sequence is 17 residues long. The CDR3 protein is CASSLAARRGSNTEAFF. The CDR3 DNA reads TGTGCCAGCAGCTTGGCCGCGAGGAGGGGATCGAACACTGAAGCTTTCTTT.

This sequence joins TRBV4-3 and TRBJ1-4; D unclear. CDR1 is LGHNA, CDR2 YSLEER, per germline. This CDR3 has 13 residues. The ends were cut back, 4 bases at V and 6 bases at J, with 9 bases in the middle. The CDR3 coding sequence is TGCGCCAGCAGCCGAAACAGTTATGAAAAACTGTTTTTT. It specifies CASSRNSYEKLFF.

This clone was seen a handful of times. This sequence joins TRBV6-1 and TRBJ2-3; D uncertain. The V end was cut by 2 bases, the J end by 4 bases, with 13 bases between. Germline CDR1 and CDR2: MNHNS and SASEGT. The CDR3 runs to 15 residues. The CDR3 spells CASSENGGTSDTQYF. CDR3 sequence (DNA): TGTGCCAGCAGTGAAAATGGTGGCACCTCAGATACGCAGTATTTT.